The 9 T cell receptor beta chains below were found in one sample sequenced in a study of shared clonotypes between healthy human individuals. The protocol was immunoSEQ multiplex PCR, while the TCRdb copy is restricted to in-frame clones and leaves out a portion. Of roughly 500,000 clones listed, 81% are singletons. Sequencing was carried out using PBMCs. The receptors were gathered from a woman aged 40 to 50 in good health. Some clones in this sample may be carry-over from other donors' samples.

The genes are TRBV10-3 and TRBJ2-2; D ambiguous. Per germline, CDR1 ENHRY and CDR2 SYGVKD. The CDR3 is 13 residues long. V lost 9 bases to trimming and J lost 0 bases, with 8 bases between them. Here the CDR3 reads CAMGGPNTGELFF. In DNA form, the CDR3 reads TGTGCCATGGGCGGACCGAACACCGGGGAGCTGTTTTTT.

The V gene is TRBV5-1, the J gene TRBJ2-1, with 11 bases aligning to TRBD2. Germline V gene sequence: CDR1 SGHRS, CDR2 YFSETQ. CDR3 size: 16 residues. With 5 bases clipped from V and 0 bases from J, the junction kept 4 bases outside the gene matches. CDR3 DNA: TGCGCCAGCAGGGAAACTAGCGGGAGCTCCTACAATGAGCAGTTCTTC. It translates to CASRETSGSSYNEQFF.

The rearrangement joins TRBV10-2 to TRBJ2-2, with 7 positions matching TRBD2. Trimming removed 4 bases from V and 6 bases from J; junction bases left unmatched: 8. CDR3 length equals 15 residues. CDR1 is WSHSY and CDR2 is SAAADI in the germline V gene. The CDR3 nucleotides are TGCGCCAGCAGTGTGGCTAGCGGCAATGCCGGGGAGCTGTTTTTT. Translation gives CASSVASGNAGELFF.

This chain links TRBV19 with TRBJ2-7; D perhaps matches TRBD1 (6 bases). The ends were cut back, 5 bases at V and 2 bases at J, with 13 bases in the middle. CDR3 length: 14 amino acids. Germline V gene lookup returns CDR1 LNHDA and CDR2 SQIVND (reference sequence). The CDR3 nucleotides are TGTGCCAGTAGTTTGTCAGGGGCAACCTACGAGCAGTACTTC. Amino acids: CASSLSGATYEQYF.

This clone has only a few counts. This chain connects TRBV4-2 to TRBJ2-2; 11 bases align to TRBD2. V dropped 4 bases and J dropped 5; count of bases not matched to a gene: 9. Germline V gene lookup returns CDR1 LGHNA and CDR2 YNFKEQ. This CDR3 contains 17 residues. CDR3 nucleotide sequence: TGTGCCAGCAGCCTATCGACTAGCGGGAAAGGGACCGGGGAGCTGTTTTTT. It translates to CASSLSTSGKGTGELFF.

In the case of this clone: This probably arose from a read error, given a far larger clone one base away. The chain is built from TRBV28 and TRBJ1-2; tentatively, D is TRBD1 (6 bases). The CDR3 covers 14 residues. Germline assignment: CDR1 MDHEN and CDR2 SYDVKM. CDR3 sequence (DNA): TGTGCCAGCAGGCTCCCCGGGGGCAGCTATGACTACACCTTC. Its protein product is CASRLPGGSYDYTF.

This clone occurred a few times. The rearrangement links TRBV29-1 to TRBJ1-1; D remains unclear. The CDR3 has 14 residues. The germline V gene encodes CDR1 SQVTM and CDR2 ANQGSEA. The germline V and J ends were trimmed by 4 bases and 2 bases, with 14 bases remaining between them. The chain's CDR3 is CSVASWASNTEAFF. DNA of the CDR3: TGCAGCGTTGCCTCCTGGGCGTCTAACACTGAAGCTTTCTTT.

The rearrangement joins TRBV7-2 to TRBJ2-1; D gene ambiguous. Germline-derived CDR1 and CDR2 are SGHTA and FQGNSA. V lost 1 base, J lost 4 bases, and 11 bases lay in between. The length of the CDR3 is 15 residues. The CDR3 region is CASSLEGGSYNEQFF. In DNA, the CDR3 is TGTGCCAGCAGCTTAGAGGGTGGCTCTTACAATGAGCAGTTCTTC.

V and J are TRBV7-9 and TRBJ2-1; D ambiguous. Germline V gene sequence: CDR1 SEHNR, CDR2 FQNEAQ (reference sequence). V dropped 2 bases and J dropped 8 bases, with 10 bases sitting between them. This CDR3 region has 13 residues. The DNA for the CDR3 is TGTGCCAGCAGCTTACGTGGAGTCTATGAGCAGTTCTTC. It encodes CASSLRGVYEQFF. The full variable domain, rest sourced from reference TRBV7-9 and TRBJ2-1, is DTGVSQNPRHKITKRGQNVTFRCDPISEHNRLYWYRQTLGQGPEFLTYFQNEAQLEKSRLLSDRFSAERPKGSFSTLEIQRTEQGDSAMYLCASSLRGVYEQFFGPGTRLTVL.